These 13 T cell receptor beta chains originate from one sample sequenced in a study of blood T cell repertoires in COVID-19. The table came from immunoSEQ multiplex PCR; TCRdb's copy has only in-frame clones and leaves some out. This table holds about 440,000 clones, about nine tenths found once. The material sequenced was PBMCs or T cells enriched from blood (not recorded which). These receptors were collected from a man aged 18 to 29 who had recovered from COVID-19.

This rearrangement joins TRBV28 to TRBJ1-2, with TRBD1 identical over 9 bases. The CDR3 is 16 residues long. Germline-derived CDR1 and CDR2 are MDHEN and SYDVKM. The V and J ends lost 4 bases and 6 bases, in that order; junction bases with no gene match: 12. CDR3 in amino acids: CASSSPAPGTGNGYTF. The CDR3, as DNA: TGTGCCAGCAGTTCCCCGGCCCCCGGGACAGGGAATGGCTACACCTTC.

This clone was observed a few times. The chain is built from TRBV7-9 and TRBJ2-6; 7 bases are shared with TRBD1. Germline CDR1 is SEHNR and CDR2 is FQNEAQ (reference sequence). The CDR3 consists of 19 residues. After removal of 3 bases from V and 4 bases from J, the junction contained 15 bases not matched to a gene. The CDR3 region has the DNA TGTGCCAGCAGCTTGGATCTAAGACAGGGTATGTGGGGGGCCAACGTCCTGACTTTC. It specifies CASSLDLRQGMWGANVLTF.

The rearrangement links TRBV3-1 (or the pseudogene TRBV3-2) to TRBJ1-6; no firm D call. This CDR3 has 13 amino acids. V lost 1 base and J lost 10, with 8 bases in between. Germline CDR1 LGHDT, CDR2 YNNKEL (reference sequence). The CDR3 DNA follows: TGTGCCAGCAGCCAAGGAGAACGGTCACCCCTCCACTTT. As protein: CASSQGERSPLHF.

V is TRBV3-1 (or the pseudogene TRBV3-2) and J is TRBJ1-5; no reliable D call. Germline V gene data show CDR1 as LGHDT and CDR2 as YNNKEL (reference sequence). The CDR3 covers 15 residues. Trimming stripped 0 bases from V and 7 bases from J, with 13 bases between. The CDR3 loop is CASSQDNTGGQPQHF. DNA of the CDR3: TGTGCCAGCAGCCAAGATAATACCGGCGGCCAGCCCCAGCATTTT.

The rearrangement uses TRBV11-2 and TRBJ2-3, with D maybe TRBD1 (5 bases). V was clipped by 2 bases and J by 0 bases, with 9 bases between them. The CDR3 sequence is 15 residues long. Germline V gene lookup returns CDR1 SGHAT and CDR2 FQNNGV. CDR3 sequence reads: CASSLKGASTDTQYF. CDR3 bases: TGTGCCAGCAGCTTAAAAGGGGCGAGCACAGATACGCAGTATTTT.

The chain recombines TRBV10-1 with TRBJ1-1; D is unclear. Germline loops: CDR1 WNHNN, CDR2 SYGVQD (reference sequence). This CDR3 has 15 amino acids. Trimming stripped 3 bases from V and 2 bases from J, with 13 bases between. The DNA of the CDR3 is TGCGCCAGCAGTGATTCTCCCGGCGGAAACACTGAAGCTTTCTTT. Protein product: CASSDSPGGNTEAFF.

The V call is TRBV12-5, the J call TRBJ1-2; perhaps TRBD1 as D (5 bases). Germline V lookup: CDR1 LGHNT, CDR2 FRNRAP. Trimming pared 5 bases from V and 4 bases from J, leaving 14 bases between. The CDR3 extends over 14 amino acids. The CDR3: CASGPPGLSYGYTF. The CDR3 DNA follows: TGTGCTAGTGGTCCGCCGGGACTCAGCTATGGCTACACCTTC.

The CDR3 DNA reads TGTGCCAGCAGTGAATATCTGGGGCCAAGATACAATGAGCAGTTCTTC. This gives the protein CASSEYLGPRYNEQFF. J is TRBJ2-1 and V is TRBV6-1, with D maybe TRBD1 (5 bases). The CDR3 covers 16 residues. The germline CDR1 and CDR2 sequences are MNHNS and SASEGT. The V end lost 2 bases, the J end lost 4 bases, and 15 bases lay between the germline ends.

This clone was picked up one time. This chain joins TRBV18 and TRBJ1-1; possible D gene TRBD1, 6 bases. This CDR3 has 14 residues. Trimming left V 5 bases short and J 6 bases short, with 16 bases between. Germline loops: CDR1 KGHSH, CDR2 LQKENI. The CDR3 DNA reads as TGTGCCAGCTCAATAGGGACAACTAAAGCTGAAGCTTTCTTT. Protein sequence: CASSIGTTKAEAFF.

This chain joins TRBV10-3 and TRBJ2-2; D remains unclear. This CDR3 region has 14 residues. The V gene's germline CDR1 is ENHRY and CDR2 SYGVKD. V lost 7 bases to trimming and J lost 1 base, with 10 bases between them. The CDR3 loop reads CAITDELNTGELFF. The CDR3 region has the DNA TGTGCCATCACTGACGAGTTGAACACCGGGGAGCTGTTTTTT.

This clone was detected once. V and J are TRBV14 and TRBJ2-3; TRBD2 might be the D (7 bases). Germline V lookup: CDR1 SGHDN, CDR2 FVKESK. CDR3 length: 17 amino acids. The V end was cut by 1 base, the J end by 5 bases, with 19 bases between. Here the CDR3 reads CASSQGRYGGPRDTQYF. The CDR3 DNA sequence: TGTGCCAGCAGCCAAGGTCGATACGGGGGGCCAAGAGATACGCAGTATTTT.

With respect to this clone: One end of the junction is discordant with germline, which a read error may explain. The V call is TRBV5-1, the J call TRBJ2-7; D ambiguous. The CDR3 is made up of 10 amino acids. In germline, CDR1 is SGHRS, CDR2 YFSETQ. This chain's CDR3 is CASSLDSLHF. CDR3 nucleotide sequence: TGCGCCAGCAGCTTGGACAGTCTGCACTTC. The variable domain in full, completed from reference TRBV5-1 and TRBJ2-7, reads KAGVTQTPRYLIKTRGQQVTLSCSPISGHRSVSWYQQTPGQGLQFLFEYFSETQRNKGNFPGRFSGRQFSNSRSEMNVSTLELGDSALYLCASSLDSLHFGPGTRLTVT.

Comments on this clone: Other nucleotide sequences from this sample produce the same CDR3. This chain connects TRBV29-1 to TRBJ1-2, with TRBD1 matching over 8 bases. The germline V gene encodes CDR1 SQVTM and CDR2 ANQGSEA. The V gene end was trimmed by 6 bases and the J gene end by 2 bases; junction bases not matched to a gene: 5. This CDR3 region has 13 residues. DNA of the CDR3: TGCAGCGTCGGACAGGGCCTAAACTATGGCTACACCTTC. Translated: CSVGQGLNYGYTF.